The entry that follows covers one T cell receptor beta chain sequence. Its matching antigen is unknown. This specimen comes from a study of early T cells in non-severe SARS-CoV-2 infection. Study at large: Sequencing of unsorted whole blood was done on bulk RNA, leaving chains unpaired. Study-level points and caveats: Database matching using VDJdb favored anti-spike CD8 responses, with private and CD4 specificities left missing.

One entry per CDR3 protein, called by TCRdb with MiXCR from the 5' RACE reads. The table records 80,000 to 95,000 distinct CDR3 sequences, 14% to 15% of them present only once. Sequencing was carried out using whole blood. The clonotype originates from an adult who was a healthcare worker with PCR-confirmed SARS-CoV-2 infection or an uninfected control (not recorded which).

In DNA form, the CDR3 reads TGTGCCAGCAGTGGACAGGGGGGTGAAGCTTTCTTT. This encodes CASSGQGGEAFF. The V gene is TRBV2, the J gene TRBJ1-1, with 9 bases lining up with TRBD1. The CDR3 is 12 amino acids. The V gene end was trimmed by 4 bases and the J gene end by 7 bases; junction bases not matched to a gene: 1. The germline V gene encodes CDR1 SNHLY and CDR2 FYNNEI.